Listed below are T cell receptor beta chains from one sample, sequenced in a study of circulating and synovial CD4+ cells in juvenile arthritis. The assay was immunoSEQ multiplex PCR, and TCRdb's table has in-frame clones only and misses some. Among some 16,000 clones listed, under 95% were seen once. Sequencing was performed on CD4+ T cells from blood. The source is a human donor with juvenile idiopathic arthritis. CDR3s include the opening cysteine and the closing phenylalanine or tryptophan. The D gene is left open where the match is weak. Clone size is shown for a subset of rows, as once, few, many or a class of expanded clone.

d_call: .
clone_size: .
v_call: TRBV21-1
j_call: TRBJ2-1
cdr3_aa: CASSKLNGSIFYEQFF
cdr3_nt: TGTGCCAGCAGCAAATTGAACGGGAGTATTTTCTATGAGCAGTTCTTC

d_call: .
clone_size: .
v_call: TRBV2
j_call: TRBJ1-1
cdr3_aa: CASSTEGNTEAFF
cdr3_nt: TGTGCCAGCTCAACAGAGGGTAACACTGAAGCTTTCTTT

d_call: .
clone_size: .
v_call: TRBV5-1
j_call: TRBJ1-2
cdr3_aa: CASSLNGRGDGYTF
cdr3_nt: TGCGCCAGCAGCTTGAATGGTCGGGGGGATGGCTACACCTTC

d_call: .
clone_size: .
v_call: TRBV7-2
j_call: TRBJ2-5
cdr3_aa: CASSLLGEQETQYF
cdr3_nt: TGTGCCAGCAGCTTATTAGGGGAACAAGAGACCCAGTACTTC

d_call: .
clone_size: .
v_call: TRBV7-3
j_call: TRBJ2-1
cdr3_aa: CASSLTRDTIYNEQFF
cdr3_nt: TGTGCCAGCAGCTTAACCCGGGACACGATCTACAATGAGCAGTTCTTC

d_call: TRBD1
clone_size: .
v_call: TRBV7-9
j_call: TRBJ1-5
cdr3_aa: CASSPDREFSNQPQHF
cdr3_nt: TGTGCCAGCAGCCCGGACAGGGAATTTAGCAATCAGCCCCAGCATTTT

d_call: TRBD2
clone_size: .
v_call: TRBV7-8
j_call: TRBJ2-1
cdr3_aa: CASSLAPRGGLDEQFF
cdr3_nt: TGTGCCAGCAGCTTAGCGCCGCGGGGGGGCTTGGATGAGCAGTTCTTC

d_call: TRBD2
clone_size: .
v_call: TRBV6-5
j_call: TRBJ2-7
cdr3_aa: CASSYLAGGYYEQYF
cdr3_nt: TGTGCCAGCAGTTACTTGGCGGGAGGGTACTACGAGCAGTACTTC

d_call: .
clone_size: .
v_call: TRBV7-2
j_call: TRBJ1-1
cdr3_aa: CASSVRTEAFF
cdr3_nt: TGTGCCAGCAGCGTTCGCACTGAAGCTTTCTTT

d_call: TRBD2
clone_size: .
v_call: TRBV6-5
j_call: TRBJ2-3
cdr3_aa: CASSYRSAGGPGTQYF
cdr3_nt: TGTGCCAGCAGTTACCGTTCGGCGGGGGGGCCAGGTACGCAGTATTTT

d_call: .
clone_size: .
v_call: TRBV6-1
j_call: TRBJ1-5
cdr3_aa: CASSVQDNSNQPQHF
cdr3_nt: TGTGCCAGCAGTGTACAGGATAATAGCAATCAGCCCCAGCATTTT

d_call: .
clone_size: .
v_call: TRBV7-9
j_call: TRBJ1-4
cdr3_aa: CASSFNGVNEKLFF
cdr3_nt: TGTGCCAGCAGCTTCAATGGAGTAAATGAAAAACTGTTTTTT

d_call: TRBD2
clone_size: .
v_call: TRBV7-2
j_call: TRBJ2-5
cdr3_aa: CASSLRSGGGVQETQYF
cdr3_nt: TGTGCCAGCAGCTTACGATCGGGTGGGGGGGTCCAAGAGACCCAGTACTTC

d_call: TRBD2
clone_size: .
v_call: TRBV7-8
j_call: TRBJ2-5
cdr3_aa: CASSLRLAGGETQYF
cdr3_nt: TGTGCCAGCAGCTTAAGGCTAGCGGGAGGAGAGACCCAGTACTTC

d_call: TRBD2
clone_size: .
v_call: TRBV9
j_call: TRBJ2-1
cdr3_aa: CASSGLAGVREQFF
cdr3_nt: TGTGCCAGCAGCGGACTAGCGGGAGTTAGGGAGCAGTTCTTC

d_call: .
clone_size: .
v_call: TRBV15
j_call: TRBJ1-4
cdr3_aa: CATSRGAATNEKLFF
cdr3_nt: TGTGCCACCAGCAGAGGGGCCGCAACTAATGAAAAACTGTTTTTT

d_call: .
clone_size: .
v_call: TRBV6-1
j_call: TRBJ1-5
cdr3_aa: CASSEMDSDQPQHF
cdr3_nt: TGTGCCAGCAGTGAAATGGACAGTGATCAGCCCCAGCATTTT

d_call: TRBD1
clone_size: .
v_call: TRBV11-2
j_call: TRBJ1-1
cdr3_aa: CASSNRQGVEAFF
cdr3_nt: TGTGCCAGCAGCAACAGACAGGGCGTTGAAGCTTTCTTT

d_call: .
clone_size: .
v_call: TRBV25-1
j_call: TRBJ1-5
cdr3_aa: CASSEFVSSDQPQHF
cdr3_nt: TGTGCCAGCAGTGAATTTGTAAGTTCAGATCAGCCCCAGCATTTT

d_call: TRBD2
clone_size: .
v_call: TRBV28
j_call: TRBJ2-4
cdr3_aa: CASSFGGEVAKNIQYF
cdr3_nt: TGTGCCAGCAGTTTCGGGGGGGAAGTAGCCAAAAACATTCAGTACTTC

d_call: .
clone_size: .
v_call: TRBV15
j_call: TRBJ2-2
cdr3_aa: CATSRVGSGNTGELFF
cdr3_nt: TGTGCCACCAGCAGAGTTGGTAGCGGGAACACCGGGGAGCTGTTTTTT

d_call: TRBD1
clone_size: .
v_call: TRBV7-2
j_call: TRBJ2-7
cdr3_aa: CASSLGGQGFYEQYF
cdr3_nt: TGTGCCAGCAGCTTAGGCGGACAGGGTTTCTACGAGCAGTACTTC

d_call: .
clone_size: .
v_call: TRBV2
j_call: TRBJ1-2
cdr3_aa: CASIPQLQDYGYTF
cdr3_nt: TGTGCCAGCATACCTCAGTTACAGGACTATGGCTACACCTTC

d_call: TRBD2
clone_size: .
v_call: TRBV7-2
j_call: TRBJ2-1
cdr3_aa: CASSLGAGTSGLMQFF
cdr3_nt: TGTGCCAGCAGCTTAGGTGCCGGGACTAGCGGGTTAATGCAGTTCTTC

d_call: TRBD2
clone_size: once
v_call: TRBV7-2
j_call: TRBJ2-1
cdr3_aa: CASSPPGLAGGGSYNEQFF
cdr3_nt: TGTGCCAGCAGCCCGCCGGGACTAGCGGGGGGGGGATCCTACAATGAGCAGTTCTTC

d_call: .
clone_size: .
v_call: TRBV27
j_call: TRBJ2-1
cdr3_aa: CASSFTGVGFYEQFF
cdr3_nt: TGTGCCAGCAGTTTCACGGGAGTGGGGTTTTATGAGCAGTTCTTC

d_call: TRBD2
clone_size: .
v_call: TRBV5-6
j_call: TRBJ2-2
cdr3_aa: CASSFLSSGTHRELFF
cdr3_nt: TGTGCCAGCAGCTTTTTGTCTAGCGGGACCCACCGGGAGCTGTTTTTT

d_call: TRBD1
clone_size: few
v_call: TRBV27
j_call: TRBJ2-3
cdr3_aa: CASRYPGQGTDTQYF
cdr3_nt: TGTGCCAGCAGATACCCTGGACAGGGGACAGATACGCAGTATTTT

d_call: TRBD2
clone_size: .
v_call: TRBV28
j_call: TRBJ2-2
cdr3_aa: CASSSPGGTGELFF
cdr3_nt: TGTGCCAGCAGTTCGCCGGGAGGCACCGGGGAGCTGTTTTTT

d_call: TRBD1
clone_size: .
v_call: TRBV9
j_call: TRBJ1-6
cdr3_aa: CASSGDRGENSPLHF
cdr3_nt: TGTGCCAGCAGCGGAGACAGGGGGGAAAATTCACCCCTCCACTTT

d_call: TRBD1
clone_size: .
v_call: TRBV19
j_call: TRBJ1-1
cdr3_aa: CASNRDRGNTEAFF
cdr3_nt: TGTGCCAGTAACCGGGACAGGGGGAACACTGAAGCTTTCTTT